This T cell receptor (beta chain) was retrieved from a study of Tregs in tolerant kidney transplant recipients. Recipients received nonmyeloablative bone marrow transplants from related graft donors, with transient mixed chimerism. In germline, CDR1 is LGHNT, CDR2 FRNRAP. V was cut by 1 base and J by 2 bases, with 11 bases left in between. This CDR3 has 15 amino acids. This table comes from immunoSEQ multiplex PCR, and its TCRdb copy is limited to in-frame clones, with some not included. Among 74,000 or so clones, more than 85% were seen once, and the ten largest hold roughly 1.4%. V gene TRBV12-5 combines with J gene TRBJ1-1; D call uncertain. Sequencing used CD4+ T cells from blood (PBMCs), obtained 24 months after the transplant. The receptor comes from a human patient who received a combined kidney and bone marrow transplant. Some T cells may be transferred from the graft donor. This CDR3 is CASGLDVGRNTEAFF. In DNA, the CDR3 is TGTGCTAGTGGTTTGGACGTGGGCAGAAACACTGAAGCTTTCTTT.